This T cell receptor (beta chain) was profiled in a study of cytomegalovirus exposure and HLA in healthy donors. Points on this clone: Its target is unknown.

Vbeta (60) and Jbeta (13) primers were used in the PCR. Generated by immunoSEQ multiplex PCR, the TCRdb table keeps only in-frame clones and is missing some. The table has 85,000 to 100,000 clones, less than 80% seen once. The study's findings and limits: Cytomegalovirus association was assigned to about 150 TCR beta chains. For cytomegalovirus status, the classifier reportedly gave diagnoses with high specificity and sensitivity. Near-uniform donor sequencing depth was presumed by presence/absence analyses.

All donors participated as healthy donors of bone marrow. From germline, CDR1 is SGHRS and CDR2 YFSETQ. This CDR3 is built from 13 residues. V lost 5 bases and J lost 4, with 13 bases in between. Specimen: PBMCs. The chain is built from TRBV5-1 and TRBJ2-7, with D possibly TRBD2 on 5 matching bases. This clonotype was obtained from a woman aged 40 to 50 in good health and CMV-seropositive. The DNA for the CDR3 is TGCGCCAGCAGGTATGGCGGGTTGTACGAGCAGTACTTC. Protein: CASRYGGLYEQYF.